A selection of T cell receptor beta chains follows, all from one sample in a study of OX40 agonist ivuxolimab in advanced cancers. Sequencing was performed with immunoSEQ multiplex PCR; in TCRdb, only in-frame clones are kept and a portion is missing. Of about 82,000 clones in the sample, around 92% were seen once. The sequencing used CD4+ or CD8+ T cells sorted from blood, collected in a trial of the OX40 agonist ivuxolimab. The receptor source for this set is an adult with an advanced solid tumor such as melanoma, head and neck, liver or kidney cancer. Both conserved end residues are trimmed from each CDR3. A D gene is named only where the DNA matches it firmly.

v_gene: TRBV13; d_gene: NA; CDR3aa: ASSSDSGQETQY
v_gene: TRBV11-2; d_gene: TRBD2; CDR3aa: ASSSSGGPYNEQF
v_gene: TRBV9; d_gene: NA; CDR3aa: ASSPGHPDEQF
v_gene: TRBV7-9; d_gene: TRBD1; CDR3aa: ASSSRDRGPYTGELF
v_gene: TRBV10-3; d_gene: TRBD1; CDR3aa: AISEWGPGTENTDTQY
v_gene: TRBV13; d_gene: NA; CDR3aa: ASSLVGQQETQY
v_gene: TRBV6-6; d_gene: NA; CDR3aa: ASSYNRASYEQY
v_gene: TRBV6-5; d_gene: NA; CDR3aa: ASTHPGYGYT
v_gene: TRBV5-1; d_gene: NA; CDR3aa: ASSFFQGYEQY
v_gene: TRBV27; d_gene: TRBD2; CDR3aa: ASSLFGGGYYEQY
v_gene: TRBV7-9; d_gene: NA; CDR3aa: ASSSGNGNQPQH
v_gene: TRBV6-4; d_gene: TRBD1; CDR3aa: ASTSDPTGARGYT
v_gene: TRBV6-5; d_gene: NA; CDR3aa: ASGRGNEQF
v_gene: TRBV19; d_gene: TRBD1; CDR3aa: ASSVRYRGQQSKGEQF
v_gene: TRBV11-2; d_gene: NA; CDR3aa: ASCKSRGITEAF
v_gene: TRBV2; d_gene: TRBD1; CDR3aa: ASREWTGENYGYT
v_gene: TRBV7-9; d_gene: TRBD2; CDR3aa: ASSSSGLAGGVTYEQY
v_gene: TRBV7-8; d_gene: NA; CDR3aa: ASSLEGGNEQF
v_gene: TRBV27; d_gene: NA; CDR3aa: ASSFSGSTDTQY
v_gene: TRBV2; d_gene: NA; CDR3aa: ASSEAAYGYT
v_gene: TRBV5-6; d_gene: NA; CDR3aa: ASSSTYTEAF
v_gene: TRBV5-6; d_gene: TRBD2; CDR3aa: ASSSGGARPF
v_gene: TRBV7-9; d_gene: TRBD2; CDR3aa: ASSLARGGLDEQF
v_gene: TRBV27; d_gene: NA; CDR3aa: ASKLTGNTEAF
v_gene: TRBV7-9; d_gene: TRBD1; CDR3aa: ASSPPDRGFADTQY
v_gene: TRBV28; d_gene: TRBD1; CDR3aa: ASSTDRGLGTEAF
v_gene: TRBV7-9; d_gene: NA; CDR3aa: ASSLGLETQY
v_gene: TRBV10-2; d_gene: NA; CDR3aa: ASRTVFSNEQF
v_gene: TRBV9; d_gene: NA; CDR3aa: ASSGTGNTIY
v_gene: TRBV4-1; d_gene: TRBD1; CDR3aa: ASSPKTGFHSPLH
v_gene: TRBV7-2; d_gene: NA; CDR3aa: ASSSLTVNYGYT
v_gene: TRBV5-1; d_gene: NA; CDR3aa: ASSWAQYNEQF
v_gene: TRBV19; d_gene: TRBD1; CDR3aa: ASSLQGAGDTEAF
v_gene: TRBV19; d_gene: NA; CDR3aa: ASSNGGPARYEQF
v_gene: TRBV19; d_gene: NA; CDR3aa: ASSIDRRGIPYGYT
v_gene: TRBV4-1; d_gene: NA; CDR3aa: ASSQVNRYNEQF
v_gene: TRBV12-5; d_gene: TRBD1; CDR3aa: ASGYDRVDTGELF
v_gene: TRBV27; d_gene: TRBD1; CDR3aa: ASSSGQGGEQY
v_gene: TRBV27; d_gene: TRBD1; CDR3aa: ASSPSAGDRVVYGYT